The clone carrying this TCR beta chain was observed at least ten times. Its antigen remains unknown. This sample is drawn from a study of CD8 T cells in ankylosing spondylitis. Study observations and caveats: Ankylosing spondylitis blood appeared to carry a characteristic TCR beta motif of roughly eight highly homologous variants. Clones linked to disease, bearing a CD8+ phenotype, were relatively rare in peripheral blood.

A single record per CDR3 protein comes from TCRdb applying MiXCR to the 5' RACE reads. The sample has tens of thousands of distinct CDR3 sequences, around 2.5% seen once. The specimen was blood, either unsorted or a sorted T cell fraction (not recorded which). This receptor was taken from a female donor with ankylosing spondylitis or in good health (not recorded which).

CDR3 coding DNA: TGTGCCAGCAGCGTAAAATTGATGGGACAGACAAACACCGGGGAGCTGTTTTTT. Translating gives CASSVKLMGQTNTGELFF. This rearrangement joins TRBV9 to TRBJ2-2; 7 positions match TRBD1. J gave up 2 bases and V 1 base, and 11 bases lay outside the gene matches. Per the germline V gene, CDR1 is SGDLS and CDR2 is YYNGEE. The CDR3 is 18 residues long.